The 16 T cell receptor beta chains given below trace back to one sample, sequenced in a study of technical replicates of blood from a few donors. Profiling relied on immunoSEQ multiplex PCR, and the TCRdb table lists in-frame clones only, not all of them. The sample carries tens of thousands of clones, roughly 95% recorded once. Sequencing used T cells isolated from PBMCs. Source of these receptors: a human donor in good health.

CDR3 in amino acids: CASSFQGKLPYEQYF. The CDR3 DNA follows: TGTGCCAGCAGCTTCCAGGGAAAGTTGCCCTACGAGCAGTACTTC. The J gene is TRBJ2-7, the V gene TRBV7-9, with TRBD1 as a possible D gene (5 bases). The CDR3 extends over 15 amino acids. Per the germline V gene, CDR1 is SEHNR and CDR2 is FQNEAQ (reference sequence). V dropped 3 bases and J dropped 2 bases, with 14 bases sitting between them. Based on the CDR3 plus reference TRBV7-9 and TRBJ2-7, the full variable domain is DTGVSQNPRHKITKRGQNVTFRCDPISEHNRLYWYRQTLGQGPEFLTYFQNEAQLEKSRLLSDRFSAERPKGSFSTLEIQRTEQGDSAMYLCASSFQGKLPYEQYFGPGTRLTVT.

V and J are TRBV5-1 and TRBJ2-2; 7 bases are a match to TRBD1. Germline CDR1 and CDR2: SGHRS and YFSETQ. The CDR3 is 16 residues long. V trimming: 4 bases; J trimming: 4 bases; junction bases outside the gene matches: 10. The CDR3 region is CASSQVETGSTGELFF. CDR3 coding DNA: TGCGCCAGCAGCCAGGTGGAGACAGGGTCCACCGGGGAGCTGTTTTTT.

The V call is TRBV6-4, the J call TRBJ2-1; D gene ambiguous. V lost 5 bases and J 0 bases, leaving 11 bases between the germline ends. The germline gives CDR1 MRHNA, CDR2 SNTAGT. The CDR3 totals 15 residues. The CDR3 is CASSYKRSSYNEQFF. The CDR3, as DNA: TGTGCCAGCAGTTATAAGCGTAGCTCCTACAATGAGCAGTTCTTC.

The chain uses TRBV4-1 and TRBJ2-7; D is unresolved. Per germline, CDR1 MGHRA and CDR2 YSYEKL. The CDR3 spans 15 residues. V shed 0 bases and J shed 4 bases, with 13 bases lying between them. CDR3 bases: TGCGCCAGCAGCCAAGAATTCGTAGGAGTATACGAGCAGTACTTC. Translated, it gives CASSQEFVGVYEQYF.

The rearrangement joins TRBV6-5 to TRBJ1-5; no firm D call. The CDR3 runs 14 residues. CDR1 is MNHEY, CDR2 SVGAGI, per germline. V gave up 0 bases and J gave up 3 bases, with 6 bases separating them. The CDR3 protein is CASSYSRYNQPQHF. CDR3 bases: TGTGCCAGCAGTTACTCGAGATACAATCAGCCCCAGCATTTT.

The chain has TRBV27 and TRBJ2-1, with TRBD2 identical over 12 bases. V lost 5 bases and J lost 5; bases outside the gene matches: 4. The CDR3 is 15 amino acids. Per the germline V gene, CDR1 is MNHEY and CDR2 is SMNVEV (reference sequence). Written as DNA, the CDR3 is TGTGCCAGCAGTAGACTAGCGGGAGTGGACAATGAGCAGTTCTTC. This codes for CASSRLAGVDNEQFF.

V and J are TRBV19 and TRBJ2-2; possibly TRBD1 for D (6 bases). Germline V lookup: CDR1 LNHDA, CDR2 SQIVND (reference sequence). Trimming cost V 4 bases and J 3 bases, with 9 bases left between them. CDR3 length equals 14 residues. This chain's CDR3 is CASSTAGDTGELFF. As DNA, the CDR3 is TGTGCCAGTAGTACCGCAGGGGACACCGGGGAGCTGTTTTTT.

The V gene is TRBV30, the J gene TRBJ2-7, with a tentative D call TRBD2 (6 bases). V was clipped by 0 bases and J by 4 bases, with 10 bases between them. The CDR3 consists of 13 residues. Germline loops: CDR1 GTSNPN, CDR2 SVGIG (reference sequence). The CDR3 is CAWSVLGGYEQYF. For the CDR3, the DNA is TGTGCCTGGAGTGTATTGGGGGGATACGAGCAGTACTTC.

This chain connects TRBV7-2 to TRBJ2-3, with 7 bases identical to TRBD2. Germline values: CDR1 SGHTA, CDR2 FQGNSA. After removal of 1 base from V and 5 bases from J, the junction contained 6 bases not matched to a gene. The CDR3 totals 15 residues. CDR3 sequence reads: CASSLVGRELDTQYF. The CDR3 DNA is TGTGCCAGCAGCTTAGTGGGGCGGGAGTTAGATACGCAGTATTTT.

This clone was recorded once. V usage is TRBV9 and J usage is TRBJ2-3; 8 bases fit TRBD2. With V trimmed by 4 bases and J by 1 base, 11 bases remained unmatched. The length of the CDR3 is 17 residues. CDR1 SGDLS and CDR2 YYNGEE come from the germline V gene. DNA of the CDR3: TGTGCCAGCAGCATTCCGGGACTAGTAAAAGGCACAGATACGCAGTATTTT. This translates into CASSIPGLVKGTDTQYF.

This clone was found once. The V gene is TRBV10-2, the J gene TRBJ2-7, with 11 bases that match TRBD2. V trimming: 5 bases; J trimming: 1 base; junction bases outside the gene matches: 4. CDR1 is WSHSY and CDR2 is SAAADI in the germline V gene. CDR3 size: 15 residues. In nucleotides, the CDR3 is TGCGCCAGCAGTCTAGCGGGAGGACTATCCTACGAGCAGTACTTC. This encodes CASSLAGGLSYEQYF.

The CDR3 coding sequence is TGTGCCAGCAGTCCTGACACCCTCAATCAGCCCCAGCATTTT. It encodes CASSPDTLNQPQHF. This rearrangement joins TRBV9 to TRBJ1-5; no reliable D call. This CDR3 has 14 residues. V was shortened by 5 bases and J by 3 bases, with 12 bases between the two germline ends. The V gene's germline CDR1 is SGDLS and CDR2 YYNGEE.

J is TRBJ2-3 and V is TRBV2; TRBD1 might be the D (6 bases). The CDR3 loop spans 12 amino acids. The V and J ends lost 6 bases and 4 bases respectively, with 8 bases between them. The germline gives CDR1 SNHLY, CDR2 FYNNEI. DNA of the CDR3: TGTGCCAGCAGGGGACAAGCAGATACGCAGTATTTT. It translates to CASRGQADTQYF.

CDR3 nucleotides: TGTGCCAGCAGCTTGGACACGGCCTATGGCTACACCTTC. It yields the protein CASSLDTAYGYTF. The V call is TRBV7-2, the J call TRBJ1-2, with TRBD1 as a possible D gene (5 bases). The length of the CDR3 is 13 residues. V shed 3 bases and J shed 4 bases, with 9 bases lying between them. CDR1 SGHTA and CDR2 FQGNSA come from the germline V gene.

The chain couples TRBV7-8 to TRBJ2-7, with TRBD2 matching over 8 bases. The germline gives CDR1 SGHVS, CDR2 FQNEAQ. The CDR3 is 13 residues long. The V segment lost 2 bases and the J segment 4 bases; nucleotides outside the gene matches: 1. The CDR3 protein is CASSLRGGYEQYF. For the CDR3, the DNA is TGTGCCAGCAGCTTACGGGGGGGATACGAGCAGTACTTC.

The chain recombines TRBV14 with TRBJ2-3; possible D gene TRBD2, 6 bases. Trimming left V 3 bases short and J 0 bases short, with 13 bases between. Germline loops: CDR1 SGHDN, CDR2 FVKESK. CDR3 length: 16 amino acids. This chain's CDR3 is CASSHPGGVSTDTQYF. DNA for the CDR3: TGTGCCAGCAGCCACCCCGGCGGGGTCAGCACAGATACGCAGTATTTT.